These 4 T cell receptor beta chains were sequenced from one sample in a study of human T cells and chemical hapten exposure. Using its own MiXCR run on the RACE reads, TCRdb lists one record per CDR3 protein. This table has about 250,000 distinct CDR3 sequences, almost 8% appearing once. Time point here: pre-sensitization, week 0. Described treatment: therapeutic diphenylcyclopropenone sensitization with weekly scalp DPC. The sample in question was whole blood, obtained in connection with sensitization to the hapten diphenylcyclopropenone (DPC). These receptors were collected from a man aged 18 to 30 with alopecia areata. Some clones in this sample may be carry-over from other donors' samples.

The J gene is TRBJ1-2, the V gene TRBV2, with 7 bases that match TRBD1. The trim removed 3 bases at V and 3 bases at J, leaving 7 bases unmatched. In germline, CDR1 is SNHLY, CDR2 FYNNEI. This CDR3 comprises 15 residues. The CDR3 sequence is CASSEGRGYDYGYTF. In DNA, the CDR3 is TGTGCCAGCAGTGAGGGCAGGGGGTATGACTATGGCTACACCTTC. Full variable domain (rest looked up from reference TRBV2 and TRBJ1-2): EPEVTQTPSHQVTQMGQEVILRCVPISNHLYFYWYRQILGQKVEFLVSFYNNEISEKSEIFDDQFSVERPDGSNFTLKIRSTKLEDSAMYFCASSEGRGYDYGYTFGSGTRLTVV.

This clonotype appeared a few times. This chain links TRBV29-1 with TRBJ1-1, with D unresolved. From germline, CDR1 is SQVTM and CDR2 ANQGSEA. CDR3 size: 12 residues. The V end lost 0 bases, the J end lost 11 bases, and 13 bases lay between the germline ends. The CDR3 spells CSVEDIQLRAFF. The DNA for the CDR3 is TGCAGCGTTGAAGACATACAGCTTCGGGCTTTCTTT. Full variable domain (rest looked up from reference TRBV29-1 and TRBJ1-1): SAVISQKPSRDICQRGTSLTIQCQVDSQVTMMFWYRQQPGQSLTLIATANQGSEATYESGFVIDKFPISRPNLTFSTLTVSNMSPEDSSIYLCSVEDIQLRAFFGQGTRLTVV.

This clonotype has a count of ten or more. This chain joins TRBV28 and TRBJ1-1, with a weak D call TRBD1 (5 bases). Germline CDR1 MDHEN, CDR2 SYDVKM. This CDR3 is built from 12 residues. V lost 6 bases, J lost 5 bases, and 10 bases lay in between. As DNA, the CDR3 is TGTGCCAGCAGCAGACAGAAAACTGAAGCTTTCTTT. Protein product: CASSRQKTEAFF.

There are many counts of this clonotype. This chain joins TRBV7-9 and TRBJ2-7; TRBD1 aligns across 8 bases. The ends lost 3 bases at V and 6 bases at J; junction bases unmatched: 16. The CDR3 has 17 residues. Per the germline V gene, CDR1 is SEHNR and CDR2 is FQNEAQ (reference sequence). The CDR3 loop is CASSFKPPGQGRREQYF. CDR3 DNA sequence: TGTGCCAGCAGCTTTAAGCCCCCCGGACAGGGACGGCGCGAGCAGTACTTC.